Below, 15 T cell receptor beta chains from the same sample are listed, as sequenced in a study of blood T cells in healthy people across ages. With a J-beta primer mix and a sample-barcoded 5' primer, a second PCR ran about 7 to 11 cycles. TCRdb reprocessed the 5' RACE reads via MiXCR and lists one record per CDR3 protein. This table has 1.5 million to 1.8 million distinct CDR3 sequences, about 42% appearing once. Sequenced input: blood. The receptors originated from a woman aged 18-29 years in good health.

V and J are TRBV5-1 and TRBJ2-3, with 10 bases fitting TRBD2. Trimming removed 4 bases from V and 3 bases from J; junction bases left unmatched: 11. The germline V gene encodes CDR1 SGHRS and CDR2 YFSETQ. The CDR3 spans 17 residues. CDR3 nucleotides: TGCGCCAGCAGCCGAATCAAAGCGGGAGGGCCTACAGATACGCAGTATTTT. Residues: CASSRIKAGGPTDTQYF.

This clonotype has a handful of counts. In DNA, the CDR3 is TGTGCCAGCAGCTCCCTTTCGGGGACAGGGCCCTCCTACGAGCAGTACTTC. Translated: CASSSLSGTGPSYEQYF. The rearrangement links TRBV7-9 to TRBJ2-7; 9 nucleotides align to TRBD1. V shed 4 bases, J shed 0 bases, and the junction held 10 bases outside the gene matches. Looked up from germline, CDR1 is SEHNR and CDR2 is FQNEAQ (reference sequence). CDR3 length: 17 amino acids.

This clonotype was found a few times. CDR3 coding DNA: TGTGCCAGCAGCCTATGGGGACCGCTAGCCAAAAACATTCAGTACTTC. This translates into CASSLWGPLAKNIQYF. The V call is TRBV11-2, the J call TRBJ2-4; D may match TRBD1 or TRBD2 (5 bases each). CDR3 size: 16 residues. CDR1 is SGHAT and CDR2 is FQNNGV in the germline V gene. V was pared by 5 bases and J by 0 bases, with 14 bases between.

The V gene is TRBV2, the J gene TRBJ2-1, with D uncertain. CDR1 and CDR2 (germline): SNHLY, FYNNEI. The CDR3 has 14 amino acids. The V end was cut by 3 bases, the J end by 12 bases, with 18 bases between. This CDR3 reads CASSDPLKRQRQFF. For the CDR3, the DNA is TGTGCCAGCAGTGATCCCCTGAAGAGGCAACGGCAGTTCTTC.

This chain connects TRBV3-1 to TRBJ2-2, with a tentative D call TRBD1 (6 bases). With 5 bases removed from V and 6 bases from J, the gap between germline ends came to 13 bases. This CDR3 is 14 amino acids long. CDR1 and CDR2 (germline): LGHDT, YNNKEL (reference sequence). CDR3 in DNA: TGTGCCAGCAGCGTAGATGGGGGCCCCGGGGAGCTGTTTTTT. Its translation is CASSVDGGPGELFF.

Remarks on this clonotype: A much larger clone differs by one base, so this may be a read error. V usage is TRBV9 and J usage is TRBJ2-3; D remains unclear. CDR1 is SGDLS and CDR2 is YYNGEE in the germline V gene. V was trimmed by 3 bases and J by 4 bases, leaving 15 bases between them. The CDR3 consists of 15 residues. The CDR3 nucleotides read TGTGCCAGCAGCGCCCGAGAGTTCAGCGCAGATACGCAGTATTTT. Residues: CASSAREFSADTQYF.

The gene calls are TRBV4-1 and TRBJ1-6; D remains ambiguous. The V gene's germline CDR1 is MGHRA and CDR2 YSYEKL. Trimming took off 0 bases at V and 9 bases at J, with 9 bases between the two ends. This CDR3 region has 14 residues. CDR3 nucleotides: TGCGCCAGCAGCCAAGATCCACGTCTTTCACCCCTCCACTTT. Protein sequence: CASSQDPRLSPLHF.

V is TRBV6-5 and J is TRBJ1-1; D is uncertain. Germline V CDR1 and CDR2: MNHEY, SVGAGI. The CDR3 contains 18 residues. The V end was cut by 2 bases, the J end by 0 bases, with 19 bases between. Here the CDR3 reads CASSYTADPRSMNTEAFF. CDR3 bases: TGTGCCAGCAGTTACACGGCAGACCCGAGGAGCATGAACACTGAAGCTTTCTTT.

The genes are TRBV9 and TRBJ2-7; tentatively, D is TRBD1 (7 bases). The germline V gene encodes CDR1 SGDLS and CDR2 YYNGEE. The CDR3 runs 13 residues. Trimming cost V 3 bases and J 4 bases, with 11 bases left between them. CDR3 coding DNA: TGTGCCAGCAGCGCAGGGGGGCGATACGAGCAGTACTTC. Residues: CASSAGGRYEQYF.

V usage is TRBV28 and J usage is TRBJ1-5, with D perhaps matching TRBD1 (5 bases). V was cut by 5 bases and J by 5 bases, with 13 bases left in between. CDR3 size: 14 residues. Looked up from germline, CDR1 is MDHEN and CDR2 is SYDVKM. The CDR3, as DNA: TGTGCCAGCAGTGTACTCAGGGACGATCAGCCCCAGCATTTT. Translated: CASSVLRDDQPQHF.

V and J are TRBV19 and TRBJ2-3; D remains unclear. V was clipped by 8 bases and J by 4 bases, with 13 bases between them. The CDR3 is made up of 13 amino acids. Per germline, CDR1 LNHDA and CDR2 SQIVND (reference sequence). Here the CDR3 reads CASALVNSDTQYF. In DNA, the CDR3 is TGTGCCAGTGCTCTTGTGAACTCAGATACGCAGTATTTT.

This clonotype has just a few counts. The genes are TRBV9 and TRBJ2-5, with TRBD2 as a possible D gene (5 bases). CDR1 is SGDLS and CDR2 is YYNGEE in the germline V gene. The CDR3 is made up of 14 amino acids. Trimming took 0 bases from V and 4 from J, leaving 10 bases between them. This CDR3 is CASSVDRGTETQYF. CDR3 DNA sequence: TGTGCCAGCAGCGTAGATCGGGGAACAGAGACCCAGTACTTC.

This clonotype was found a few times. This chain links TRBV7-2 with TRBJ2-7; perhaps TRBD2 as D (6 bases). Germline CDR1 and CDR2: SGHTA and FQGNSA. The CDR3 has 18 amino acids. Trimming took 1 base from V and 2 from J, leaving 21 bases between them. The CDR3: CASSLVKPGGGGTYEQYF. The CDR3 DNA reads TGTGCCAGCAGCTTAGTAAAACCCGGAGGCGGAGGGACCTACGAGCAGTACTTC.

The genes are TRBV20-1 and TRBJ2-1; tentative D call: TRBD1 (6 bases). The V gene's germline CDR1 is DFQATT and CDR2 SNEGSKA (reference sequence). The CDR3 runs to 15 residues. V lost 5 bases, J lost 4 bases, and 18 bases lay in between. The CDR3 nucleotides read TGCAGTGCTGGGAAGACAGGCCCCAGGTACAATGAGCAGTTCTTC. Translating it yields CSAGKTGPRYNEQFF.

This sequence joins TRBV7-9 and TRBJ2-7, with D maybe TRBD1 (6 bases). V lost 5 bases and J 5 bases, leaving 13 bases between the germline ends. In germline, CDR1 is SEHNR, CDR2 FQNEAQ (reference sequence). CDR3 size: 13 residues. The CDR3 sequence is CASSQDRYHEQYF. CDR3 nucleotides: TGTGCCAGCAGCCAAGACAGGTACCACGAGCAGTACTTC.